What follows are 28 T cell receptor beta chains derived from one specimen sequenced in a study of siplizumab effects on memory and regulatory T cells. The protocol was immunoSEQ multiplex PCR, while the TCRdb copy is restricted to in-frame clones and leaves out a portion. The sample lists about 56,000 clones, over 95% occurring once. Sequencing input: naive CD8+ T cells sorted from blood. The receptors originated from a human donor in good health.

The chain recombines TRBV7-2 with TRBJ2-7, with no clear D. V was pared by 3 bases and J by 2 bases, with 11 bases between. Germline lookup yields CDR1 SGHTA and CDR2 FQGNSA. The CDR3 contains 14 residues. The CDR3 loop reads CASSFLERPYEQYF. The CDR3 region has the DNA TGTGCCAGCAGCTTCCTAGAGCGACCCTACGAGCAGTACTTC.

The rearrangement links TRBV7-9 to TRBJ1-3; TRBD1 aligns across 7 bases. The CDR3 contains 15 residues. CDR1 and CDR2 (germline): SEHNR, FQNEAQ (reference sequence). With 4 bases clipped from V and 0 bases from J, the junction kept 3 bases outside the gene matches. The CDR3 region is CASSWNRGSGNTIYF. The CDR3 coding sequence is TGTGCCAGCAGCTGGAACAGGGGCTCTGGAAACACCATATATTTT.

The chain couples TRBV30 to TRBJ2-7; 8 nucleotides align to TRBD1. This CDR3 region has 15 residues. Trimming at V came to 3 bases and at J to 6 bases, leaving 13 bases not matched to a gene. CDR1 and CDR2 (germline): GTSNPN, SVGIG (reference sequence). The chain's CDR3 is CAWRPARGRTIEQYF. In nucleotides, the CDR3 is TGTGCCTGGAGGCCCGCCAGGGGGCGAACGATCGAGCAGTACTTC.

This clone was counted a few times. The chain couples TRBV25-1 to TRBJ1-1, with TRBD1 identical over 8 bases. Germline assignment: CDR1 MGHDK and CDR2 SYGVNS. Losses at the gene ends were 5 bases for V and 5 bases for J; bases not matched to a gene: 7. This CDR3 region has 14 residues. CDR3 in amino acids: CASSPTNRGTEAFF. Here the CDR3 DNA reads TGTGCCAGCAGTCCAACGAACAGGGGGACTGAAGCTTTCTTT.

CDR3 loop: CASSSYRGTGELFF. For the CDR3, the DNA is TGTGCCAGCAGCTCCTACAGGGGCACCGGGGAGCTGTTTTTT. The V and J genes are TRBV7-9 and TRBJ2-2, with 7 bases matching TRBD1. J gave up 4 bases and V 4 bases, and 3 bases lay outside the gene matches. This CDR3 is 14 amino acids long. Germline-derived CDR1 and CDR2 are SEHNR and FQNEAQ (reference sequence).

The CDR3 sequence is CASVSPGNQPQHF. CDR3 DNA sequence: TGTGCCAGTGTGTCGCCCGGCAATCAGCCCCAGCATTTT. The gene calls are TRBV19 and TRBJ1-5; D remains unclear. Germline V gives CDR1 LNHDA, CDR2 SQIVND (reference sequence). CDR3 length: 13 amino acids. V was trimmed by 8 bases and J by 2 bases, leaving 10 bases between them.

V and J are TRBV29-1 and TRBJ2-2; 10 positions agree with TRBD2. V was clipped by 4 bases and J by 8 bases; unmatched bases: 10. This CDR3 has 15 amino acids. From germline, CDR1 is SQVTM and CDR2 ANQGSEA. The CDR3 region has the DNA TGCAGCGTTGTAACTAGCGGGGATCAAACTGGGGAGCTGTTTTTT. This gives the protein CSVVTSGDQTGELFF.

The gene calls are TRBV9 and TRBJ2-7; 9 nucleotides match TRBD2. J lost 7 bases, V lost 0 bases, and 8 bases had no gene match. There are 15 residues in the CDR3. Germline CDR1 reads SGDLS; CDR2 reads YYNGEE. CDR3 sequence reads: CASSVDGGRAGEQYF. The DNA of the CDR3 is TGTGCCAGCAGCGTAGACGGCGGGAGGGCAGGGGAGCAGTACTTC.

The V gene is TRBV6-5, the J gene TRBJ1-5; TRBD1 aligns across 7 bases. The CDR3 is made up of 13 amino acids. Per the germline V gene, CDR1 is MNHEY and CDR2 is SVGAGI. V shed 7 bases, J shed 6 bases, and the junction held 6 bases outside the gene matches. CDR3 coding DNA: TGTGCCAGCACTTCAGGGGGAGGTCAGCCCCAGCATTTT. Its protein is CASTSGGGQPQHF.

The rearrangement links TRBV11-3 to TRBJ2-1; D may be TRBD1 (6 bases). The CDR3 runs 13 residues. Trimming left V 5 bases short and J 7 bases short, with 12 bases between. Germline V gene sequence: CDR1 SGHNT, CDR2 YENEEA. CDR3 bases: TGTGCCAGCAGCGAAGGGACATGGAATGAGCAGTTCTTC. As protein: CASSEGTWNEQFF. The entire variable domain, with the rest obtained from reference TRBV11-3 and TRBJ2-1, is as follows: EAGVVQSPRYKIIEKKQPVAFWCNPISGHNTLYWYLQNLGQGPELLIRYENEEAVDDSQLPKDRFSAERLKGVDSTLKIQPAELGDSAVYLCASSEGTWNEQFFGPGTRLTVL.

V is TRBV6-5 and J is TRBJ1-1, with D tentatively TRBD1 (5 bases). Germline-derived CDR1 and CDR2 are MNHEY and SVGAGI. Trimming removed 2 bases from V and 1 base from J, with 11 bases in between. This CDR3 is 15 amino acids long. The CDR3 loop is CASSYGMGPNTEAFF. CDR3 DNA sequence: TGTGCCAGCAGTTACGGGATGGGGCCGAACACTGAAGCTTTCTTT.

This chain uses TRBV6-5 with TRBJ2-5, with 7 bases that match TRBD2. Trimming took 7 bases from V and 3 from J; bases not matched to a gene: 5. The germline V gene encodes CDR1 MNHEY and CDR2 SVGAGI. The CDR3 has 13 amino acids. CDR3 amino acids: CASTSLAEETQYF. The CDR3 nucleotides read TGTGCCAGCACCTCCCTAGCGGAAGAGACCCAGTACTTC.

The chain has TRBV27 and TRBJ2-1, with 7 bases that match TRBD1. Germline V gene lookup returns CDR1 MNHEY and CDR2 SMNVEV (reference sequence). The CDR3 spans 14 residues. J was trimmed by 2 bases and V by 6 bases; bases with no gene match: 4. CDR3 region: CASRTGNPYNEQFF. CDR3 nucleotide sequence: TGTGCCAGCAGGACAGGGAACCCCTACAATGAGCAGTTCTTC.

The V and J genes are TRBV7-9 and TRBJ2-7, with a tentative D call TRBD1 (6 bases). Germline assignment: CDR1 SEHNR and CDR2 FQNEAQ (reference sequence). The CDR3 extends over 12 amino acids. The V and J ends lost 5 bases and 6 bases respectively, with 11 bases between them. The CDR3 sequence is CASSKGQLEQYF. CDR3 DNA: TGTGCCAGCAGCAAGGGACAACTCGAGCAGTACTTC.

The chain links TRBV9 to TRBJ1-4; no clear D gene. The CDR3 consists of 16 residues. Germline V gene data show CDR1 as SGDLS and CDR2 as YYNGEE. The ends were cut back, 0 bases at V and 0 bases at J, with 9 bases in the middle. This CDR3 reads CASSVGVGTTNEKLFF. In DNA, the CDR3 is TGTGCCAGCAGCGTAGGCGTCGGTACAACTAATGAAAAACTGTTTTTT.

This clone was found once. The chain is built from TRBV21-1 and TRBJ2-1; whether TRBD2, the table's D call, matches the DNA was not checked. TRBV21-1 is annotated as a pseudogene. This CDR3 contains 18 residues. The CDR3 DNA reads as TGTGCCAGCAGCATGAGGACTAGCGGGAGTGGCTCCTACAATGAGCAGTTCTTC. Translation gives CASSMRTSGSGSYNEQFF.

This sequence joins TRBV2 and TRBJ1-2; 8 nucleotides match TRBD1. Germline V lookup: CDR1 SNHLY, CDR2 FYNNEI. The CDR3 consists of 12 residues. With V trimmed by 5 bases and J by 8 bases, 4 bases remained unmatched. The CDR3 protein is CASSPGGRGYTF. DNA of the CDR3: TGTGCCAGCAGTCCAGGGGGCAGAGGCTACACCTTC.

The J gene is TRBJ1-5, the V gene TRBV7-6; D gene ambiguous. CDR3 length equals 13 residues. Deletions cut 5 bases from V and 4 bases from J, with 9 bases between. The germline gives CDR1 SGHVS, CDR2 FNYEAQ. In DNA, the CDR3 is TGTGCCAGCAGCATAAGGGAGAATCAGCCCCAGCATTTT. Protein: CASSIRENQPQHF.

This sequence joins TRBV30 and TRBJ2-3, with D perhaps being TRBD1 or TRBD2 (5 bases each). V was cut by 1 base and J by 4 bases, with 18 bases left in between. Germline V gives CDR1 GTSNPN, CDR2 SVGIG (reference sequence). The CDR3 has 16 residues. The CDR3 reads CAWSGLFRDGADTQYF. The CDR3 DNA follows: TGTGCCTGGAGTGGCCTTTTCCGGGACGGAGCAGATACGCAGTATTTT.

V gene TRBV27 combines with J gene TRBJ1-2, with a possible D match to TRBD1 (5 bases). Germline V lookup: CDR1 MNHEY, CDR2 SMNVEV (reference sequence). With 3 bases removed from V and 4 bases from J, the gap between germline ends came to 9 bases. The CDR3 is made up of 13 amino acids. The CDR3 DNA reads TGTGCCAGCAGTTTTGCTGGGACCTATGGCTACACCTTC. This sequence encodes CASSFAGTYGYTF.

V is TRBV27 and J is TRBJ2-4; 7 bases fit TRBD2. Losses at the gene ends were 3 bases for V and 5 bases for J; bases not matched to a gene: 4. The CDR3 is 14 residues long. CDR1 and CDR2 from the germline V gene are MNHEY and SMNVEV (reference sequence). The CDR3 coding sequence is TGTGCCAGCAGTTTTGGGGAGGGCGAAAACATTCAGTACTTC. This sequence encodes CASSFGEGENIQYF.

The gene calls are TRBV30 and TRBJ2-7, with TRBD1 as a possible D gene (6 bases). In germline, CDR1 is GTSNPN, CDR2 SVGIG (reference sequence). Trimming stripped 3 bases from V and 5 bases from J, with 8 bases between. This CDR3 has 11 amino acids. CDR3 nucleotide sequence: TGTGCCTGGAGGAGGGACAACGAGCAGTACTTC. This translates into CAWRRDNEQYF.

The chain combines TRBV2 with TRBJ1-2; D unclear. V lost 1 base and J lost 4, with 10 bases in between. The germline V gene has CDR1 SNHLY and CDR2 FYNNEI. The CDR3 has 14 amino acids. CDR3 sequence: CASSEGGGFYGYTF. The CDR3 nucleotides read TGTGCCAGCAGTGAAGGAGGCGGGTTCTATGGCTACACCTTC.

The chain has TRBV9 and TRBJ2-1, with TRBD2 matching over 9 bases. Trimming cost V 5 bases and J 9 bases; bases outside gene matches: 12. Germline CDR1 reads SGDLS; CDR2 reads YYNGEE. The CDR3 spans 15 residues. CDR3 amino acids: CASRPQGREGGEQFF. CDR3 DNA: TGTGCCAGCAGGCCCCAGGGGCGGGAGGGCGGTGAGCAGTTCTTC.

The CDR3 spells CASSERISGSSNEQFF. CDR3 coding DNA: TGTGCCAGCAGTGAAAGGATTAGCGGGAGCTCCAATGAGCAGTTCTTC. The gene calls are TRBV6-1 and TRBJ2-1; 9 positions match TRBD2. The trim removed 2 bases at V and 6 bases at J, leaving 8 bases unmatched. CDR3 size: 16 residues. Germline CDR1 is MNHNS and CDR2 is SASEGT.

The J gene is TRBJ2-1, the V gene TRBV6-5; TRBD1 agrees at 9 bases. Trimming removed 2 bases from V and 7 bases from J; junction bases left unmatched: 6. There are 15 residues in the CDR3. The germline CDR1 and CDR2 sequences are MNHEY and SVGAGI. The CDR3 loop reads CASSYETGGTNEQFF. In DNA, the CDR3 is TGTGCCAGCAGTTACGAGACAGGGGGAACAAATGAGCAGTTCTTC.

On this clone: Compared with germline, one end of the junction differs, possibly owing to a read error. This chain links TRBV7-7 with TRBJ2-1, with D unresolved. CDR1 and CDR2 from the germline V gene are SSHAT and FNYEAQ (reference sequence). The CDR3 is 13 residues long. The CDR3 here is CASSLGHTNEQFF. For the CDR3, the DNA is TGTGCTAGCAGCTTAGGTCATACCAATGAGCAGTTCTTC.

The genes are TRBV27 and TRBJ2-5; TRBD1 might be the D (6 bases). Trimming shortened V by 5 bases and J by 0 bases, and 10 bases separated the two germline ends. The CDR3 length is 14 residues. Germline CDR1 is MNHEY and CDR2 is SMNVEV (reference sequence). Written as DNA, the CDR3 is TGTGCCAGCAGTGGACAGAGTTACCAAGAGACCCAGTACTTC. Its protein is CASSGQSYQETQYF.